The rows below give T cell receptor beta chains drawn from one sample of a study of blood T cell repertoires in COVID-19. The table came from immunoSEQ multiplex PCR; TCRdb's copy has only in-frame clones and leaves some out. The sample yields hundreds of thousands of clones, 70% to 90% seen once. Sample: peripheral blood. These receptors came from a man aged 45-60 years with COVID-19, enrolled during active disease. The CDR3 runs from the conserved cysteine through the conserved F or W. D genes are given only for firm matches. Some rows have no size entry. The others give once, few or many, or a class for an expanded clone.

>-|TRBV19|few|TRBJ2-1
TGTGCCAGTAGGGGCTGGGACAATGAGCAGTTCTTC
CASRGWDNEQFF
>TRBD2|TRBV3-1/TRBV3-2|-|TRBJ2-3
TGTGCCAGCAGCTTAGGACTAGCGGGGGGCACAGATACGCAGTATTTT
CASSLGLAGGTDTQYF
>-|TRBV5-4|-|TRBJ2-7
TGTGCCAGCAGCTTGGATGCTGTCAGGAACTACGAGCAGTACTTC
CASSLDAVRNYEQYF
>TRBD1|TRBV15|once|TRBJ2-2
TGTGCCACCAGCGAAAGGGACAGCACCGGGGAGCTGTTTTTT
CATSERDSTGELFF
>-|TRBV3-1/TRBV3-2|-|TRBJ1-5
TGTGCCAGCAGCCAAGAACGAGGTCAGCCCCAGCATTTT
CASSQERGQPQHF
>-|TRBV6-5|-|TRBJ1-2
TGTGCCAGCAGTTTAGCGGGAAACTATGGCTACACCTTC
CASSLAGNYGYTF
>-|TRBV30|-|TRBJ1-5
TGTGCCTGGAGTATATCGGGTGCGGGGCCCCAGCATTTT
CAWSISGAGPQHF
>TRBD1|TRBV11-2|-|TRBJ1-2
TGTGCCAGCAGCCCCACAGGGGGCAACTATGGCTACACCTTC
CASSPTGGNYGYTF
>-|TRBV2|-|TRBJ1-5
TGTGCCAGCAGCGCCGGGAACCAGCCCCAGCATTTT
CASSAGNQPQHF
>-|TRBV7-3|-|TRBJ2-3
TGTGCCAGCAGCCCCCAGGGGGGTAGCACAGATACGCAGTATTTT
CASSPQGGSTDTQYF
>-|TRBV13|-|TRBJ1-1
TGTGCCAGCAGCCTCGGGACTGAAGCTTTCTTT
CASSLGTEAFF
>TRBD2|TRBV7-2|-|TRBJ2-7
TGTGCCAGCAGCCCGGGACTAGCGGTAACCTACGAGCAGTACTTC
CASSPGLAVTYEQYF
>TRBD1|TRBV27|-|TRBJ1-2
TGTGCCAGCAGTTTGACAGGGGAGTGTTGCTACACCTTC
CASSLTGECCYTF
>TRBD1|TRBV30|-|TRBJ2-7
TGTGCCTGGGGGGGACAGGCTATTTCGGACGAGCAGTACTTC
CAWGGQAISDEQYF
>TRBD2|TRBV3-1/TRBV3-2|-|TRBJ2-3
TGTGCCAGCAGCCAAGAGGGGACTAGCGGGGGGGCGCGGACAGATACGCAGTATTTT
CASSQEGTSGGARTDTQYF
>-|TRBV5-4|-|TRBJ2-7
TGTGCCAGCAGCTTTATGGCCTCCTACGAGCAGTACTTC
CASSFMASYEQYF
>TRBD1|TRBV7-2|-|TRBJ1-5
TGTGCCAGCCCCAAACTCCCGGGACAGGGGTTGAGAAGCAATCAGCCCCAGCATTTT
CASPKLPGQGLRSNQPQHF
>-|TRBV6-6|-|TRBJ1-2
TGTGCCAGCAGATGGGAAGGGGATGGCTACACCTTC
CASRWEGDGYTF
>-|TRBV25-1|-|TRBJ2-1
TGTGCCAGCAAACGGGGTTACAATGAGCAGTTCTTC
CASKRGYNEQFF
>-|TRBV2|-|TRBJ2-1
TGTGCCAGCAGTGACCGCTTACGCCAGGGGCTCCGGAGCTCCTACAATGAGCAGTTCTTC
CASSDRLRQGLRSSYNEQFF
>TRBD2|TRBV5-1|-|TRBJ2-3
TGCGCCAGCAGCCCGAGCCCGGGAGCGGGGGGGCGCACAGATACGCAGTATTTT
CASSPSPGAGGRTDTQYF
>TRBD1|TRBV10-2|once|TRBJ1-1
TGCGCCACGCAGACAGGGGTGAAGACTGAAGCTTTCTTT
CATQTGVKTEAFF
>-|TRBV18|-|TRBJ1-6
TGTGCCAGCTCACCAGCGGCAGGGAACAATTCACCCCTCCACTTT
CASSPAAGNNSPLHF
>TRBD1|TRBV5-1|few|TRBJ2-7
TGCGCCAGCGCTAGGACAGGGGACTACGAGCAGTACTTC
CASARTGDYEQYF
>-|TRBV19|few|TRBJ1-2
TGTGCCAGTAGTACCCACAGCGGAGCTAACTATGGCTACACCTTC
CASSTHSGANYGYTF
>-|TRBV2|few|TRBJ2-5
TGTGCCAGCGGCAAAGATAGACAGCGAGAGACCCAGTACTTC
CASGKDRQRETQYF
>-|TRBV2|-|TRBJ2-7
TGTGCCAGTTCAGGGGTTCGGACCTACGAGCAGTACTTC
CASSGVRTYEQYF
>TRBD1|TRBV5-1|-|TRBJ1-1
TGCGCCAGCAGCCCCGGGACAGGGAACACTGAAGCTTTCTTT
CASSPGTGNTEAFF
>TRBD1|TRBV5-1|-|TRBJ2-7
TGCGCCAGCAGCTTGGAACAGGGGGCGGGATACGAGCAGTACTTC
CASSLEQGAGYEQYF
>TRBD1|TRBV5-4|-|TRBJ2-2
TGTGCCAGCAGCGCGGGACAGGGGGGCAGCACCGGGGAGCTGTTTTTT
CASSAGQGGSTGELFF
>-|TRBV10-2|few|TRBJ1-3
TGCGCCAGCAGTGACCGGCGGGGGGGCTCTGGAAACACCATATATTTT
CASSDRRGGSGNTIYF
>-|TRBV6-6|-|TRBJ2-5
TGTGCCAGCAGGAATCGACTAGAAGAGACCCAGTACTTC
CASRNRLEETQYF
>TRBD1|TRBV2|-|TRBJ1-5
TGTGCCAGCAGTATAGCGGACAGGGGGCGCCCCCAGCCCCAGCATTTT
CASSIADRGRPQPQHF
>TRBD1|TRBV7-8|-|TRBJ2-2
TGTGCCAGCAGCCAATCAGGGACAGGGTCTAACACCGGGGAGCTGTTTTTT
CASSQSGTGSNTGELFF
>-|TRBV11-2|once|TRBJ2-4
TGTGCCAGCAGAGAAGGACTCACCAACAAAAACATTCAGTACTTC
CASREGLTNKNIQYF
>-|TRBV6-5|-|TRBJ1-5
TGTGCCAGCAGTTTGGCAGGGAACAGAGGTAATCAGCCCCAGCATTTT
CASSLAGNRGNQPQHF
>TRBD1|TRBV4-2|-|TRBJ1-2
TGTGCCAGCAGCCAGGACAGGGGGGTTAGCTATGGCTACACCTTC
CASSQDRGVSYGYTF
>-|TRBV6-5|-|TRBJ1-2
TGTGCCAGCAGTTACCGTTTGGAGAACTATGGCTACACCTTC
CASSYRLENYGYTF
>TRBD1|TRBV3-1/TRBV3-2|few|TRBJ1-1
TGTGCCAGCAGCCAAGTCGTTATCAGGGGGCGTACTGAAGCTTTCTTT
CASSQVVIRGRTEAFF
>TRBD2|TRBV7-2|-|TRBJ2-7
TGTGCCAGCAGCTACACTAGCGGGGGCACCTCCTACGAGCAGTACTTC
CASSYTSGGTSYEQYF
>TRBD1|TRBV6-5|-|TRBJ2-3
TGTGCCAGCAGCCGGGACAGGGCCCCAGATACGCAGTATTTT
CASSRDRAPDTQYF
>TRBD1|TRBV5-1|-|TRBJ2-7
TGCGCCAGCAGCAAAAATCCGGGACAGGGTATATACGAGCAGTACTTC
CASSKNPGQGIYEQYF
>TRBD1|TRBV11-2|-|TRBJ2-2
TGTGCCAGCAGCGCCCGACAGGGGGTAACCGGGGAGCTGTTTTTT
CASSARQGVTGELFF
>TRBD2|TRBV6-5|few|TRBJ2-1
TGTGCCATCTCGGCTAGCGGGGACAATGAGCAGTTCTTC
CAISASGDNEQFF
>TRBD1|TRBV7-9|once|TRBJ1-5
TGTGCCAGCAGCCCACAGGGGGCAAGCAATCAGCCCCAGCATTTT
CASSPQGASNQPQHF
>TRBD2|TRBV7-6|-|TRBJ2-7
TGTGCCAGCAGCGGACGTGGGGGGGTGGACGAGCAGTACTTC
CASSGRGGVDEQYF
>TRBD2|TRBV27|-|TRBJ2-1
TGTGCCAGCAGTTCTAGCGGGGGTTCCCACAATGAGCAGTTCTTC
CASSSSGGSHNEQFF
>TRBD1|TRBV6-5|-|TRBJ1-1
TGTGCCAGCAACTTGGACAGGGTGAACACTGAAGCTTTCTTT
CASNLDRVNTEAFF
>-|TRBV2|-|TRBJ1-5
TGTGCCAGCACTTTAGTAGATAGCAATCAGCCCCAGCATTTT
CASTLVDSNQPQHF
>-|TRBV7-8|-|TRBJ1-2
TGTGCCAGCAGCTTTTCCTCTCAGGGTAGCTATGGCTACACCTTC
CASSFSSQGSYGYTF
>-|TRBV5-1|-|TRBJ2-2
TGCGCCAGCAGCTTGGCCCCAGCCGGAGCCGGGGAGCTGTTTTTT
CASSLAPAGAGELFF
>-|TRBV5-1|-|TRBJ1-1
TGCGCCAGCAGCTTGGACAGGGTACAGAACACTGAAGCTTTCTTT
CASSLDRVQNTEAFF
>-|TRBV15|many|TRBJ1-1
TGTGCCACCGGACAGATGAACACTGAAGCTTTCTTT
CATGQMNTEAFF
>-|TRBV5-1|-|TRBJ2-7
TGCGCCAGCAGCTTGAGTTGGGAGTCGTCCGAGCAGTACTTC
CASSLSWESSEQYF
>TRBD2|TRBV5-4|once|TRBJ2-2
TGTGCCAGCAGCACCGGGGGGGCCGGAACCGGGGAGCTGTTTTTT
CASSTGGAGTGELFF
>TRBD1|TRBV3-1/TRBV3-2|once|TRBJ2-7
TGTGCCAGCAGCCAAGCCGACAGGGTCGCCTACGAGCAGTACTTC
CASSQADRVAYEQYF
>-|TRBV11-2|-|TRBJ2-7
TGTGCCAGCAGCTTTGAGGCGTCCTACGAGCAGTACTTC
CASSFEASYEQYF
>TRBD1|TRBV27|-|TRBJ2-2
TGTGCCAGCAGTACCTCCGGGACAGGGGCGGCCGGGGAGCTGTTTTTT
CASSTSGTGAAGELFF